This passage covers 3 T cell receptor beta chains from one sample sequenced in a study of T cell responses to AZD1222 COVID-19 vaccine. TCRdb's copy holds only in-frame clones and misses some; the assay was immunoSEQ multiplex PCR. The table lists approximately 120,000 clones, approximately 89% of them singletons. Sequenced here: peripheral blood, sampled 28 days after the second AZD1222 dose. Receptor source: an adult who received the AZD1222 COVID-19 vaccine.

This chain connects TRBV7-9 to TRBJ1-2; TRBD1 is a possible D gene (6 bases). Germline V gene lookup returns CDR1 SEHNR and CDR2 FQNEAQ (reference sequence). The CDR3 consists of 15 residues. Trimming stripped 0 bases from V and 5 bases from J, with 13 bases between. CDR3 sequence: CASSLAGASVYGYTF. CDR3 DNA sequence: TGTGCCAGCAGCTTAGCGGGGGCTTCAGTATATGGCTACACCTTC.

The V and J genes are TRBV19 and TRBJ2-7; 11 bases are a match to TRBD1. The CDR3 runs 15 residues. V shed 5 bases and J 1 base; nucleotides not matched to a gene: 4. Germline CDR1 and CDR2: LNHDA and SQIVND (reference sequence). CDR3 region: CASSPGTGGSYEQYF. For the CDR3, the DNA is TGTGCCAGTAGTCCCGGGACAGGGGGTTCCTACGAGCAGTACTTC.

The chain is built from TRBV5-1 and TRBJ1-6; TRBD1 agrees at 8 bases. CDR1 is SGHRS and CDR2 is YFSETQ in the germline V gene. Trimming cost V 0 bases and J 5 bases; bases outside gene matches: 1. This CDR3 is 15 amino acids long. CDR3 region: CASSLGDRNNSPLHF. CDR3 bases: TGCGCCAGCAGCTTGGGGGACAGGAATAATTCACCCCTCCACTTT.